This TCR beta chain was obtained from a study of regulatory T cells in long-lasting Graves disease. Time point given: newly diagnosed GD, antithyroid drugs for less than 3 months. The TCR library was made from RNA that had been extracted from PBMCs in TRIzol. This clonotype has ten or more counts. CDR3 regions were amplified by Arm-PCR using iRepertoire HTBI primers to build TCR beta libraries. Via MiXCR, TCRdb re-called the multiplex PCR reads, giving one row per CDR3 protein. The sample has hundreds of thousands of distinct CDR3 sequences; about 15% are singletons. Germline loops: CDR1 MNHEY, CDR2 SVGEGT. V shed 4 bases and J 4 bases; nucleotides not matched to a gene: 3. This CDR3 has 14 residues. These sequences were also reported in another study, on T cells in Graves' hyperthyroidism and ophthalmopathy.

The sequenced sample was peripheral blood mononuclear cells (PBMCs), obtained at new diagnosis, from a patient treated with antithyroid drugs. The V call is TRBV6-2 or TRBV6-3, the J call TRBJ2-2; 7 nucleotides align to TRBD2. This sequence originates from a woman aged 35 to 60 with Graves disease. CDR3 bases: TGTGCCAGCAGTTTAGGACTAGTCACCGGGGAGCTGTTTTTT. Translated: CASSLGLVTGELFF.